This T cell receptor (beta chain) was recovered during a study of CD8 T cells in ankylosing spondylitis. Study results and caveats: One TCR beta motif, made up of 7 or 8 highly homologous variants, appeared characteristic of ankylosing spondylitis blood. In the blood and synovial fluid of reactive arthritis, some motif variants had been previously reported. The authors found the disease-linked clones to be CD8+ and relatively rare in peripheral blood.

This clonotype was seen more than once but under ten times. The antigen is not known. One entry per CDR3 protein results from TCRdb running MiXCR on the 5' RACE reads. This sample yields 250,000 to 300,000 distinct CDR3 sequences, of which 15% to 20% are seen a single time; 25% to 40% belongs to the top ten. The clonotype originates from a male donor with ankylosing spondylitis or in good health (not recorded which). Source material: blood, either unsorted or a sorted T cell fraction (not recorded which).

This CDR3 reads CASSPKYATEQYF. CDR3 nucleotide sequence: TGTGCCAGCAGCCCCAAATACGCGACCGAGCAGTACTTC. V is TRBV9 and J is TRBJ2-7; D remains ambiguous. V was cut by 4 bases and J by 6 bases, with 14 bases left in between. CDR3 length equals 13 residues. CDR1 SGDLS and CDR2 YYNGEE come from the germline V gene.